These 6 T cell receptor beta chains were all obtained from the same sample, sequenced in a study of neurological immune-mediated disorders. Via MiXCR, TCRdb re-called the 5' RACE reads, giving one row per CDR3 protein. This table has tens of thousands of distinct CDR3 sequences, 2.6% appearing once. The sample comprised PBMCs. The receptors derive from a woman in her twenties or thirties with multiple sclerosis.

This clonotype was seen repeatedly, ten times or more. CDR3 in DNA: TGCGCCAGCAGCCGCCAGGAGGGTGAGATTTCACCCCTCCACTTT. This gives the protein CASSRQEGEISPLHF. This chain joins TRBV5-1 and TRBJ1-6; no clear D gene. Germline CDR1 is SGHRS and CDR2 is YFSETQ. Deletions cut 4 bases from V and 9 bases from J, with 17 bases between. The CDR3 covers 15 residues.

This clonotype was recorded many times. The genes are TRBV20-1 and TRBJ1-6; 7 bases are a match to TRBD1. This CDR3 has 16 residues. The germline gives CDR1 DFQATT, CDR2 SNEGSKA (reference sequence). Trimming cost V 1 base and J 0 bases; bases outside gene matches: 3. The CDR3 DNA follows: TGCAGTGCTAGAGCTGGGGACAGCTCCTATAATTCACCCCTCCACTTT. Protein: CSARAGDSSYNSPLHF.

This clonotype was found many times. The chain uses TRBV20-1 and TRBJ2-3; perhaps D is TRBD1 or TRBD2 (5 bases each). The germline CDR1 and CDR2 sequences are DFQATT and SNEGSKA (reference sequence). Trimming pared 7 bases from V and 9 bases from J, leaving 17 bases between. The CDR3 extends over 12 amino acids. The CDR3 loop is CSVSSGSGTQYF. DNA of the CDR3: TGCAGTGTGTCCTCGGGATCAGGGACGCAGTATTTT.

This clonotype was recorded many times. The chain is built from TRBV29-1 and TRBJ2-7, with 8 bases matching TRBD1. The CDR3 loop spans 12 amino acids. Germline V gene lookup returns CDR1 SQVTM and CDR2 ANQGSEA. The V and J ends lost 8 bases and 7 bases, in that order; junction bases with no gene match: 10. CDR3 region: CSTSQTGEEQYF. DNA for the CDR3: TGCAGCACTTCACAGACAGGGGAGGAGCAGTACTTC.

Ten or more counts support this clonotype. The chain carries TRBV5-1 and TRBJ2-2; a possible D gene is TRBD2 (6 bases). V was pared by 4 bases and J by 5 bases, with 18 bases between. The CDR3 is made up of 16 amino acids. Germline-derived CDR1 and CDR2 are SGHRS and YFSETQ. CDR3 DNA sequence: TGCGCCAGCAGCCGGCGGGGCCTACCCGAAACCGGGGAGCTGTTTTTT. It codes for CASSRRGLPETGELFF. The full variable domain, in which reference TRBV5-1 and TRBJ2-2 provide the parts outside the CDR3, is KAGVTQTPRYLIKTRGQQVTLSCSPISGHRSVSWYQQTPGQGLQFLFEYFSETQRNKGNFPGRFSGRQFSNSRSEMNVSTLELGDSALYLCASSRRGLPETGELFFGEGSRLTVL.

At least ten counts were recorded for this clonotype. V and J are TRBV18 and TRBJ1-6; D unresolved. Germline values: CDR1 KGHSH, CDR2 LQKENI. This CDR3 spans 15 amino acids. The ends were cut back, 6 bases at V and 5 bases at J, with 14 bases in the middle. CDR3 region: CASSGERGNNSPLHF. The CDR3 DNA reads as TGTGCCAGCTCCGGGGAGCGAGGGAATAATTCACCCCTCCACTTT.